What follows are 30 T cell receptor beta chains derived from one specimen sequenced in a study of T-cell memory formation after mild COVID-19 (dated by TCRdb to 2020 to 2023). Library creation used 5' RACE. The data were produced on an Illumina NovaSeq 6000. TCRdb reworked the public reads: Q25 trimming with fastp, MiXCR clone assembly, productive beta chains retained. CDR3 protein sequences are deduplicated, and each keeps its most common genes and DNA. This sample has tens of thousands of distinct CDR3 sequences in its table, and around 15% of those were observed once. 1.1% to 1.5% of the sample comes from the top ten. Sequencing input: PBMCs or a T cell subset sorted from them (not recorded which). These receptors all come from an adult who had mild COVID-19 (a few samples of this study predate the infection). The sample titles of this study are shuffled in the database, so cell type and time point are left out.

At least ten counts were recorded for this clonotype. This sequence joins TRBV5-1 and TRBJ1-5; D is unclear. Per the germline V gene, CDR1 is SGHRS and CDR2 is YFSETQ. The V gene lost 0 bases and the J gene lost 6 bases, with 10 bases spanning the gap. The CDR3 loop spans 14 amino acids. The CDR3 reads CASSLVPDGQPQHF. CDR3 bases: TGCGCCAGCAGCTTGGTACCTGATGGTCAGCCCCAGCATTTT.

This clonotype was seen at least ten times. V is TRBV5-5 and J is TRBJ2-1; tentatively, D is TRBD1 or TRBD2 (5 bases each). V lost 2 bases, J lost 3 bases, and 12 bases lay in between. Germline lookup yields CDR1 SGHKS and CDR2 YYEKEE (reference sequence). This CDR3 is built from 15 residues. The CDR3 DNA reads TGTGCCAGCAGCTTCGACGGGGCAGTCTACAATGAGCAGTTCTTC. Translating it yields CASSFDGAVYNEQFF.

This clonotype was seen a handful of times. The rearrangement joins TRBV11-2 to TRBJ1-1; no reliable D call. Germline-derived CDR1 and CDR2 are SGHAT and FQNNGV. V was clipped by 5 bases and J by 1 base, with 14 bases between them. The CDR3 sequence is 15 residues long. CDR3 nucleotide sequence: TGTGCCAGCAGCGCCATTCAAGTGAGGAACACTGAAGCTTTCTTT. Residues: CASSAIQVRNTEAFF. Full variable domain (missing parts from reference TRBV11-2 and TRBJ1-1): EAGVAQSPRYKIIEKRQSVAFWCNPISGHATLYWYQQILGQGPKLLIQFQNNGVVDDSQLPKDRFSAERLKGVDSTLKIQPAKLEDSAVYLCASSAIQVRNTEAFFGQGTRLTVV.

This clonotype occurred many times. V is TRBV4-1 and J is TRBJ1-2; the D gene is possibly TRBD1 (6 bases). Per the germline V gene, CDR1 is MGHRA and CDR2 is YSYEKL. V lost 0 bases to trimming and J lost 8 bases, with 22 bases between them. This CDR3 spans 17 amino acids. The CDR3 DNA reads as TGCGCCAGCAGCCAAGAGTCCTTCGCCGGGACACGGCCCGGCTACACCTTC. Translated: CASSQESFAGTRPGYTF.

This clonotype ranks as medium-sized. The CDR3 DNA reads TGCGCCAGCAGCTTGGGTGGGTCTAGCAATGAGCAGTTCTTC. It translates to CASSLGGSSNEQFF. The chain uses TRBV5-1 and TRBJ2-1; D not resolved. This CDR3 region has 14 residues. Trimming pared 0 bases from V and 6 bases from J, leaving 10 bases between. Germline loops: CDR1 SGHRS, CDR2 YFSETQ.

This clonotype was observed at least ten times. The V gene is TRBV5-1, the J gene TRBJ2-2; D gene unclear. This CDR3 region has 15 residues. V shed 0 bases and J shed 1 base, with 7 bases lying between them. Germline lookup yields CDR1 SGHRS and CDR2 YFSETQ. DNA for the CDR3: TGCGCCAGCAGCTTGGGTGGTATGAACACCGGGGAGCTGTTTTTT. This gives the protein CASSLGGMNTGELFF.

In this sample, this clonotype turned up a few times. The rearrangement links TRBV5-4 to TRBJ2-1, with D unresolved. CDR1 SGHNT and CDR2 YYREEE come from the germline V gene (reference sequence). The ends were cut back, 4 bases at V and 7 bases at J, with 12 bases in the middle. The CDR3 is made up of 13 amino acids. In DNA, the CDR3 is TGTGCCAGCAGCCCACCGGTAACTAATGAGCAGTTCTTC. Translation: CASSPPVTNEQFF. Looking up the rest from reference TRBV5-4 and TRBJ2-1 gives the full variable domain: ETGVTQSPTHLIKTRGQQVTLRCSSQSGHNTVSWYQQALGQGPQFIFQYYREEENGRGNFPPRFSGLQFPNYSSELNVNALELDDSALYLCASSPPVTNEQFFGPGTRLTVL.

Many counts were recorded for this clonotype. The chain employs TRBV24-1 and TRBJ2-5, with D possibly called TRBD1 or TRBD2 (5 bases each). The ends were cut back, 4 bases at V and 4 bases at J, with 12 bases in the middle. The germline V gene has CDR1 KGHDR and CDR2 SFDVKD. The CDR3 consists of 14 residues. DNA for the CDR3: TGTGCCACCAGTGAGCCGGGACGTGGAGAGACCCAGTACTTC. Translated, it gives CATSEPGRGETQYF.

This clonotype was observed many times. The DNA for the CDR3 is TGCGCCAGCAGCCAAGGGACCTTGGGAGGGGCCGGGCAAGCCTACGAGCAGTACTTC. Its protein is CASSQGTLGGAGQAYEQYF. This rearrangement joins TRBV4-1 to TRBJ2-7; 7 bases fit TRBD2. Germline trimming cut 1 base from V and 2 bases from J; bases unmatched to any gene: 17. The CDR3 loop spans 19 amino acids. CDR1 MGHRA and CDR2 YSYEKL come from the germline V gene.

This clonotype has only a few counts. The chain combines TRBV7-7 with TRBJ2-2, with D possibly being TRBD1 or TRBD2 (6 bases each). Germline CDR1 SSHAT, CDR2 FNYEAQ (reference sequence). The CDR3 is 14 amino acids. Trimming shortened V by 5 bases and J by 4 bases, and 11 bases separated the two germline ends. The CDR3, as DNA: TGTGCCAGCAGCCCGGGGGCGGTCACCGGGGAGCTGTTTTTT. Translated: CASSPGAVTGELFF. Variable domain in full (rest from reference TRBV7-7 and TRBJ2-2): GAGVSQSPRYKVTKRGQDVTLRCDPISSHATLYWYQQALGQGPEFLTYFNYEAQPDKSGLPSDRFSAERPEGSISTLTIQRTEQRDSAMYRCASSPGAVTGELFFGEGSRLTVL.

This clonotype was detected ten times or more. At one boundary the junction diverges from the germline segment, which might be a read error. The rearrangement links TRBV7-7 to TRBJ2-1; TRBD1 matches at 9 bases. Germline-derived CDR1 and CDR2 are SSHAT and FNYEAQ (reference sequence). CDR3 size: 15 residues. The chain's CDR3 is CASSPGTGTYNEQFF. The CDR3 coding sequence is TGTGCTAGCAGCCCCGGGACAGGGACCTACAATGAGCAGTTCTTC.

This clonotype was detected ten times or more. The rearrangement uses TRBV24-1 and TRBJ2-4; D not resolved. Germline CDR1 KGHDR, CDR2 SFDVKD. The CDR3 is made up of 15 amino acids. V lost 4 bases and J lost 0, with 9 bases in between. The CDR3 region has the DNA TGTGCCACCAGTGAAGGTCAAGGAGCCAAAAACATTCAGTACTTC. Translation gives CATSEGQGAKNIQYF.

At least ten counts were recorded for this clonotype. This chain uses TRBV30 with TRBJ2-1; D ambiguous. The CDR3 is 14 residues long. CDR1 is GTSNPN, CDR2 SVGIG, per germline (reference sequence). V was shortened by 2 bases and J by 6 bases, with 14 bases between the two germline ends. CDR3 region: CAWSLGLEGNEQFF. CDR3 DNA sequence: TGTGCCTGGAGTTTGGGATTAGAAGGCAATGAGCAGTTCTTC.

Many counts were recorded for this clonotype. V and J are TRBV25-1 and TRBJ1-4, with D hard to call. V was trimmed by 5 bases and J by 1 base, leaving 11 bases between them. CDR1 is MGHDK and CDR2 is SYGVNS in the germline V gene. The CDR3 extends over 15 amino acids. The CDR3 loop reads CASSQRTGTNEKLFF. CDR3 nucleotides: TGTGCCAGCAGTCAAAGGACGGGAACTAATGAAAAACTGTTTTTT. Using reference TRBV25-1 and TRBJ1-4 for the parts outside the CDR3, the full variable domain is EADIYQTPRYLVIGTGKKITLECSQTMGHDKMYWYQQDPGMELHLIHYSYGVNSTEKGDLSSESTVSRIRTEHFPLTLESARPSHTSQYLCASSQRTGTNEKLFFGSGTQLSVL.

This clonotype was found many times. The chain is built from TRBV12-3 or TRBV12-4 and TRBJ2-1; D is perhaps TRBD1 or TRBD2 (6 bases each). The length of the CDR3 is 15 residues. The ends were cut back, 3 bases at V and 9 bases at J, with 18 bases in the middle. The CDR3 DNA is TGTGCCAGCAGTTTTCAAGCGGGCTTAGGGGGTGAGCAGTTCTTC. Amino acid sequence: CASSFQAGLGGEQFF.

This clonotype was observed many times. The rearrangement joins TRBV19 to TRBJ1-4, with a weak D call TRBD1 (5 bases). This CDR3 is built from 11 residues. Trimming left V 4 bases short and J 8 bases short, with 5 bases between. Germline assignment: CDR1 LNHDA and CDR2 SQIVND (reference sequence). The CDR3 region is CASSNREKLFF. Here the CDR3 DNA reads TGTGCCAGTAGTAACAGGGAAAAACTGTTTTTT. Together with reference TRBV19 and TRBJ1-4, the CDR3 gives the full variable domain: DGGITQSPKYLFRKEGQNVTLSCEQNLNHDAMYWYRQDPGQGLRLIYYSQIVNDFQKGDIAEGYSVSREKKESFPLTVTSAQKNPTAFYLCASSNREKLFFGSGTQLSVL.

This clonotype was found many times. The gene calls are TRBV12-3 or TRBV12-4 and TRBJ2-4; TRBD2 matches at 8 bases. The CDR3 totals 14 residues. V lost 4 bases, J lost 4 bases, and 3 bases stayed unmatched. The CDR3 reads CASSSGTRKNIQYF. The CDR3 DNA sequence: TGTGCCAGCAGTTCCGGGACTAGAAAAAACATTCAGTACTTC.

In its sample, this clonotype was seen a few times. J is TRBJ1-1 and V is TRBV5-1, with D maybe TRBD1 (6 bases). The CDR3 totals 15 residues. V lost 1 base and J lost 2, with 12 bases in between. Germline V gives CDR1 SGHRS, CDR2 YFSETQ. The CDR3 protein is CASSLSGTTNTEAFF. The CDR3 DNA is TGCGCCAGCAGCTTGTCCGGGACAACCAACACTGAAGCTTTCTTT.

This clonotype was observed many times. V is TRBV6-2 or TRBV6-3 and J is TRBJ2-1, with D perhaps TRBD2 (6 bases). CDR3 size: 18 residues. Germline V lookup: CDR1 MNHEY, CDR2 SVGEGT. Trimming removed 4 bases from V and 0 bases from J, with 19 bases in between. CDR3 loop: CASSSRGRRPGSYNEQFF. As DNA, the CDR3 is TGTGCCAGCAGTTCGCGAGGGAGGCGGCCGGGCTCCTACAATGAGCAGTTCTTC.

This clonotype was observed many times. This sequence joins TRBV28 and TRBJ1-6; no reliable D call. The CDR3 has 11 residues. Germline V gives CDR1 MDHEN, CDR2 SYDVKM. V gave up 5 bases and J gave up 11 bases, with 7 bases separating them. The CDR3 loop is CASSPLTPLHF. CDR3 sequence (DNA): TGTGCCAGCAGTCCGTTAACACCCCTCCACTTT.

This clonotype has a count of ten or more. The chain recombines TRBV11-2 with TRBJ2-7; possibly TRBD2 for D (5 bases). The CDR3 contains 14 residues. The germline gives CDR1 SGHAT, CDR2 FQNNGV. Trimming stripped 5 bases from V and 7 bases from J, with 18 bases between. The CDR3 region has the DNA TGTGCCAGCAGCCTCCCCGCGGGTACTAGGGAGCAGTACTTC. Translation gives CASSLPAGTREQYF.

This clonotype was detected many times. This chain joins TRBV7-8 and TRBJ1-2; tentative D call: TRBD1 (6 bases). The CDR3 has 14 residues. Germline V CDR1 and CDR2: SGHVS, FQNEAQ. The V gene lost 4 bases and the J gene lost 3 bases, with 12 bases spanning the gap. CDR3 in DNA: TGTGCCAGCAGCTCTCAGGGGAACTACTATGGCTACACCTTC. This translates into CASSSQGNYYGYTF.

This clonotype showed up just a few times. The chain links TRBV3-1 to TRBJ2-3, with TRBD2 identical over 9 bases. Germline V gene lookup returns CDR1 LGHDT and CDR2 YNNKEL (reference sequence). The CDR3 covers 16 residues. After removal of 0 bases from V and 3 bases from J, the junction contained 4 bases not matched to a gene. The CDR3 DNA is TGTGCCAGCAGCCAAGATGCCCTAGCGGGGACAGATACGCAGTATTTT. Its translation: CASSQDALAGTDTQYF.

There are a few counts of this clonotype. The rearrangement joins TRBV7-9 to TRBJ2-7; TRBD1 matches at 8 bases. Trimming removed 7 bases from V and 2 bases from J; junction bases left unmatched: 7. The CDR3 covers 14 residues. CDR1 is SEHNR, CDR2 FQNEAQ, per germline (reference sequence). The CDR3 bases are TGTGCCAGCAACCCCATACAGGGGGCCTACGAGCAGTACTTC. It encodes CASNPIQGAYEQYF.

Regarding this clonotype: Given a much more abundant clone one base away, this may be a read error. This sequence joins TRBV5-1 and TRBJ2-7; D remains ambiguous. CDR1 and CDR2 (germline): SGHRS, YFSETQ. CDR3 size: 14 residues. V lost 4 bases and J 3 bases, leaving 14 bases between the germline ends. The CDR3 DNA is TGCGCCAGCAGCCCGCGTCCGCCCCACTACGAGCAGTACTTC. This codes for CASSPRPPHYEQYF.

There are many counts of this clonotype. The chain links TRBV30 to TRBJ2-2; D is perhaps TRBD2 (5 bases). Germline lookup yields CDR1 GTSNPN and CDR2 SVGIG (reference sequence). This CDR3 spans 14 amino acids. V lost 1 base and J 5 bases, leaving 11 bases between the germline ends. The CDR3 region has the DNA TGTGCCTGGAGTGAGCTAGCAGTAACCGGGGAGCTGTTTTTT. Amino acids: CAWSELAVTGELFF.

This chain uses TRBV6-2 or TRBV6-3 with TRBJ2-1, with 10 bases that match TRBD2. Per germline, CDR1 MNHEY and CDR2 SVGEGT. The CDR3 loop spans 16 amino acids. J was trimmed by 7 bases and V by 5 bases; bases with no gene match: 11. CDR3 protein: CASSQGVAGGTNEQFF. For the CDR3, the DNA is TGTGCCAGCAGTCAGGGGGTAGCGGGAGGAACGAATGAGCAGTTCTTC.

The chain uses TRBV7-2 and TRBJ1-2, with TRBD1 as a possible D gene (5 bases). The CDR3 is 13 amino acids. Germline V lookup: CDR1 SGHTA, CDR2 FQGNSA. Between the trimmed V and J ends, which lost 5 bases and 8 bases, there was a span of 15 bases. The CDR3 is CASSPRGGEGYTF. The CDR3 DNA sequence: TGTGCCAGCAGCCCTCGGGGGGGGGAAGGCTACACCTTC.

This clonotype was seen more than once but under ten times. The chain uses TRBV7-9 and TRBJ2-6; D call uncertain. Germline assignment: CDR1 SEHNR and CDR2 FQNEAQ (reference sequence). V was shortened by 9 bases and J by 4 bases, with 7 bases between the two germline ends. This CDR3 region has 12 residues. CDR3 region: CASSTGANVLTF. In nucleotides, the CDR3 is TGTGCCAGTTCCACGGGGGCCAACGTCCTGACTTTC.

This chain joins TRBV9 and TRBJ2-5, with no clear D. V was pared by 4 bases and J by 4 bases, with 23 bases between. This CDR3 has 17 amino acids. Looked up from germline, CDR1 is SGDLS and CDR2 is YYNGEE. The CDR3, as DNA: TGTGCCAGCAGCCCGACCCTCGGTCAGGCGGTCGGAGAGACCCAGTACTTC. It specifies CASSPTLGQAVGETQYF.